This T cell receptor (beta chain) came from a study of T cell repertoires in cytomegalovirus infection. Study as a whole: The authors used CMV epitopes that were HLA-C-restricted (recently identified) and HLA-B-restricted (well studied). Evidence of both CMV infection and a matching HLA type came from public TCR beta signatures.

The CDR3 length is 15 residues. Germline trimming cut 1 base from V and 4 bases from J; bases unmatched to any gene: 4. The germline CDR1 and CDR2 sequences are SGHTA and FQGNSA. General study results and limits: The cumulative frequency of public TCR beta families identified carriers of CMV plus the relevant HLA. HLA-C-restricted CMV-specific TCR beta clonotypes prevailed in the ex vivo response.

In TCRdb, the reads were re-called with MiXCR into one record per CDR3 protein. The sample contains 570,000 or so distinct CDR3 sequences, approximately 40% of which appear only once. This clonotype was picked up many times. What it binds is not known. The material sequenced was cultured PBMCs, taken from culture after CMV antigen stimulation. The rearrangement links TRBV7-2 to TRBJ1-3; 7 bases line up with TRBD1. The receptor comes from a human donor in good health (CMV status not recorded). Some clones in this sample may be carry-over from other donors' samples. CDR3 region: CASSLGTGGGNTIYF. CDR3 nucleotide sequence: TGTGCCAGCAGCTTAGGGACAGGCGGCGGAAACACCATATATTTT.